One and the same sample provided the 17 T cell receptor beta chains below, sequenced in a study of blood T cell repertoires in COVID-19. Data came from immunoSEQ multiplex PCR; TCRdb stores just in-frame clones and leaves some out. Of roughly 200,000 clones listed, under 90% are singletons. Sequenced input: peripheral blood. The origin of the receptors is an elderly woman with active or convalescent COVID-19.

This clone is a singleton in its sample. The genes are TRBV4-2 and TRBJ2-7; 9 nucleotides line up with TRBD2. The J segment lost 5 bases and the V segment lost 0 bases, leaving 11 bases of the junction unmatched. Germline-derived CDR1 and CDR2 are LGHNA and YNFKEQ. The CDR3 spans 17 residues. The CDR3 region has the DNA TGTGCCAGCAGCCAAGATACGCCGGGGCGGGAGGGGAACGAGCAGTACTTC. Protein sequence: CASSQDTPGREGNEQYF.

This chain uses TRBV15 with TRBJ2-5, with 15 nucleotides matching TRBD2. Trimming took 1 base from V and 4 from J; bases not matched to a gene: 4. This CDR3 is 17 amino acids long. The germline CDR1 and CDR2 sequences are LNHNV and YYDKDF (reference sequence). The CDR3 is CATSRGRTSGGAETQYF. Written as DNA, the CDR3 is TGTGCCACCAGCAGAGGGCGGACTAGCGGGGGGGCAGAGACCCAGTACTTC.

This clone was counted a single time. The chain employs TRBV18 and TRBJ1-1; a possible D gene is TRBD1 (6 bases). CDR1 is KGHSH, CDR2 LQKENI, per germline. Deletions cut 2 bases from V and 8 bases from J, with 18 bases between. This CDR3 has 15 amino acids. The DNA for the CDR3 is TGTGCCAGCTCACCAAGACAGGCAGAGTCTGCCGAAGCTTTCTTT. It specifies CASSPRQAESAEAFF.

The CDR3 loop is CASSLLRGDGYTF. The CDR3 DNA is TGTGCCAGCAGTTTACTTCGAGGAGATGGCTACACCTTC. The chain combines TRBV12-3 or TRBV12-4 with TRBJ1-2, with unresolved D. The germline V and J ends were trimmed by 2 bases and 6 bases, with 10 bases remaining between them. The CDR3 is made up of 13 amino acids.

The count of this clone is one. This chain joins TRBV29-1 and TRBJ1-4, with TRBD1 matching 8 bases. Germline V gene sequence: CDR1 SQVTM, CDR2 ANQGSEA. The V and J ends lost 5 bases and 8 bases, in that order; junction bases with no gene match: 10. The CDR3 totals 14 residues. This chain's CDR3 is CSVSDSGGSEKLFF. DNA for the CDR3: TGCAGCGTTAGTGATTCAGGGGGCTCGGAAAAACTGTTTTTT.

This clone was picked up one time. The chain employs TRBV7-2 and TRBJ2-1; weak D call: TRBD2 (6 bases). Germline CDR1 and CDR2: SGHTA and FQGNSA. This CDR3 has 16 residues. V was pared by 4 bases and J by 2 bases, with 15 bases between. The CDR3 coding sequence is TGTGCCAGCAGCTCCCCCGGGGGAGAAACCTACAATGAGCAGTTCTTC. It codes for CASSSPGGETYNEQFF.

This clone is a singleton in its sample. CDR3 DNA sequence: TGTGCCAGCAGTAAAGGTGACGGAGACTATGGCTACACCTTC. It translates to CASSKGDGDYGYTF. The V and J genes are TRBV6-6 and TRBJ1-2; D is unresolved. Germline V gene data show CDR1 as MNHNY and CDR2 as SVGAGI (reference sequence). V lost 5 bases, J lost 3 bases, and 13 bases lay in between. The CDR3 is made up of 14 amino acids.

The gene calls are TRBV7-8 and TRBJ1-4; no clear D. This CDR3 is built from 16 residues. V was pared by 1 base and J by 8 bases, with 17 bases between. The germline V gene encodes CDR1 SGHVS and CDR2 FQNEAQ. CDR3 coding DNA: TGTGCCAGCAGCTTAGAGTCCGGTCCGGGTCGGGAAAAACTGTTTTTT. This translates into CASSLESGPGREKLFF.

This chain links TRBV18 with TRBJ2-7; D is uncertain. The germline gives CDR1 KGHSH, CDR2 LQKENI. This CDR3 is built from 14 residues. V lost 0 bases and J 2 bases, leaving 8 bases between the germline ends. CDR3 residues: CASSPPSVPYEQYF. The CDR3 region has the DNA TGTGCCAGCTCACCACCATCGGTTCCCTACGAGCAGTACTTC.

A single count supports this clone. The chain carries TRBV7-2 and TRBJ1-1, with a possible D match to TRBD1 (5 bases). CDR3 size: 13 residues. Trimming removed 8 bases at V and 8 bases at J, with 18 bases between. The germline CDR1 and CDR2 sequences are SGHTA and FQGNSA. CDR3 bases: TGTGCCAGCTTTCTCATTGGGCAGGGAGAAGCTTTCTTT. Translation: CASFLIGQGEAFF. The full variable domain, in which reference TRBV7-2 and TRBJ1-1 provide the parts outside the CDR3, is GAGVSQSPSNKVTEKGKDVELRCDPISGHTALYWYRQSLGQGLEFLIYFQGNSAPDKSGLPSDRFSAERTGGSVSTLTIQRTQQEDSAVYLCASFLIGQGEAFFGQGTRLTVV.

This clone turned up a few times. J is TRBJ2-2 and V is TRBV4-1, with a weak D call TRBD2 (5 bases). CDR3 length: 17 amino acids. V was trimmed by 0 bases and J by 0 bases, leaving 11 bases between them. Germline CDR1 MGHRA, CDR2 YSYEKL. The CDR3 protein is CASSQEFPGSNTGELFF. CDR3 DNA: TGCGCCAGCAGCCAAGAGTTCCCGGGGTCGAACACCGGGGAGCTGTTTTTT.

The V gene is TRBV7-9, the J gene TRBJ1-2, with D possibly TRBD1 on 5 matching bases. The CDR3 is 15 amino acids. V shed 6 bases and J shed 7 bases, with 21 bases lying between them. Per germline, CDR1 SEHNR and CDR2 FQNEAQ (reference sequence). The chain's CDR3 is CASSYYTWGGAGYTF. The CDR3, as DNA: TGTGCCAGCAGTTATTACACTTGGGGGGGTGCTGGCTACACCTTC.

V is TRBV6-5 and J is TRBJ1-6, with 8 bases that match TRBD1. Germline lookup yields CDR1 MNHEY and CDR2 SVGAGI. V dropped 7 bases and J dropped 0; count of bases not matched to a gene: 2. The CDR3 covers 15 residues. CDR3 loop: CASKDRDSYNSPLHF. CDR3 in DNA: TGTGCCAGCAAGGACAGGGACTCCTATAATTCACCCCTCCACTTT.

A word on this clone: The same CDR3 arises from other DNA sequences in this sample as well. V and J are TRBV7-2 and TRBJ2-5; a weak D match, TRBD1 (6 bases). Germline V gene data show CDR1 as SGHTA and CDR2 as FQGNSA. The V gene lost 2 bases and the J gene lost 2 bases, with 6 bases spanning the gap. The CDR3 is made up of 13 amino acids. The CDR3: CASSLRGQETQYF. The CDR3 coding sequence is TGTGCCAGCAGCTTAAGGGGGCAAGAGACCCAGTACTTC.

The CDR3 region is CASSHYLYGYYEQYF. The CDR3 DNA follows: TGTGCCAGCAGTCACTACCTCTACGGGTATTACGAGCAGTACTTC. The chain employs TRBV6-2 or TRBV6-3 and TRBJ2-7; D is unresolved. The V gene's germline CDR1 is MNHEY and CDR2 SVGEGT. The V gene lost 5 bases and the J gene lost 4 bases, with 18 bases spanning the gap. This CDR3 region has 15 residues.

The rearrangement links TRBV4-2 to TRBJ2-2; 12 nucleotides agree with TRBD2. The germline CDR1 and CDR2 sequences are LGHNA and YNFKEQ. The CDR3 loop spans 18 amino acids. V dropped 7 bases and J dropped 0; count of bases not matched to a gene: 9. Written as DNA, the CDR3 is TGTGCCAGCACCCGCGGACTAGCGGGGTCCGCGAACACCGGGGAGCTGTTTTTT. Translation: CASTRGLAGSANTGELFF.

The chain joins TRBV3-1 (or the pseudogene TRBV3-2) to TRBJ1-4; no reliable D call. The germline gives CDR1 LGHDT, CDR2 YNNKEL (reference sequence). V was clipped by 4 bases and J by 10 bases, with 16 bases between them. CDR3 size: 14 residues. CDR3 sequence: CASSLRVISGKLFF. The CDR3 DNA reads TGTGCCAGCAGCCTGAGAGTGATCTCGGGAAAACTGTTTTTT.